This T cell receptor (beta chain) came from a study of T cell responses to AZD1222 COVID-19 vaccine. TCRdb keeps only in-frame clones here, not all; method: immunoSEQ multiplex PCR. The repertoire consists of tens of thousands of clones, with around four fifths occurring once and the leading ten covering 20% to 25%. This CDR3 is 14 amino acids long. Germline V gene data show CDR1 as GTSNPN and CDR2 as SVGIG (reference sequence). The V end lost 2 bases, the J end lost 4 bases, and 9 bases lay between the germline ends. The sequencing here drew on peripheral blood, taken on day 0 of MenACWY control vaccination. The gene calls are TRBV30 and TRBJ1-6; D is perhaps TRBD1 (5 bases). The source is an adult in good health. This CDR3 is CAWSPGGYNSPLHF. In DNA form, the CDR3 reads TGTGCCTGGAGTCCGGGGGGTTATAATTCACCCCTCCACTTT.